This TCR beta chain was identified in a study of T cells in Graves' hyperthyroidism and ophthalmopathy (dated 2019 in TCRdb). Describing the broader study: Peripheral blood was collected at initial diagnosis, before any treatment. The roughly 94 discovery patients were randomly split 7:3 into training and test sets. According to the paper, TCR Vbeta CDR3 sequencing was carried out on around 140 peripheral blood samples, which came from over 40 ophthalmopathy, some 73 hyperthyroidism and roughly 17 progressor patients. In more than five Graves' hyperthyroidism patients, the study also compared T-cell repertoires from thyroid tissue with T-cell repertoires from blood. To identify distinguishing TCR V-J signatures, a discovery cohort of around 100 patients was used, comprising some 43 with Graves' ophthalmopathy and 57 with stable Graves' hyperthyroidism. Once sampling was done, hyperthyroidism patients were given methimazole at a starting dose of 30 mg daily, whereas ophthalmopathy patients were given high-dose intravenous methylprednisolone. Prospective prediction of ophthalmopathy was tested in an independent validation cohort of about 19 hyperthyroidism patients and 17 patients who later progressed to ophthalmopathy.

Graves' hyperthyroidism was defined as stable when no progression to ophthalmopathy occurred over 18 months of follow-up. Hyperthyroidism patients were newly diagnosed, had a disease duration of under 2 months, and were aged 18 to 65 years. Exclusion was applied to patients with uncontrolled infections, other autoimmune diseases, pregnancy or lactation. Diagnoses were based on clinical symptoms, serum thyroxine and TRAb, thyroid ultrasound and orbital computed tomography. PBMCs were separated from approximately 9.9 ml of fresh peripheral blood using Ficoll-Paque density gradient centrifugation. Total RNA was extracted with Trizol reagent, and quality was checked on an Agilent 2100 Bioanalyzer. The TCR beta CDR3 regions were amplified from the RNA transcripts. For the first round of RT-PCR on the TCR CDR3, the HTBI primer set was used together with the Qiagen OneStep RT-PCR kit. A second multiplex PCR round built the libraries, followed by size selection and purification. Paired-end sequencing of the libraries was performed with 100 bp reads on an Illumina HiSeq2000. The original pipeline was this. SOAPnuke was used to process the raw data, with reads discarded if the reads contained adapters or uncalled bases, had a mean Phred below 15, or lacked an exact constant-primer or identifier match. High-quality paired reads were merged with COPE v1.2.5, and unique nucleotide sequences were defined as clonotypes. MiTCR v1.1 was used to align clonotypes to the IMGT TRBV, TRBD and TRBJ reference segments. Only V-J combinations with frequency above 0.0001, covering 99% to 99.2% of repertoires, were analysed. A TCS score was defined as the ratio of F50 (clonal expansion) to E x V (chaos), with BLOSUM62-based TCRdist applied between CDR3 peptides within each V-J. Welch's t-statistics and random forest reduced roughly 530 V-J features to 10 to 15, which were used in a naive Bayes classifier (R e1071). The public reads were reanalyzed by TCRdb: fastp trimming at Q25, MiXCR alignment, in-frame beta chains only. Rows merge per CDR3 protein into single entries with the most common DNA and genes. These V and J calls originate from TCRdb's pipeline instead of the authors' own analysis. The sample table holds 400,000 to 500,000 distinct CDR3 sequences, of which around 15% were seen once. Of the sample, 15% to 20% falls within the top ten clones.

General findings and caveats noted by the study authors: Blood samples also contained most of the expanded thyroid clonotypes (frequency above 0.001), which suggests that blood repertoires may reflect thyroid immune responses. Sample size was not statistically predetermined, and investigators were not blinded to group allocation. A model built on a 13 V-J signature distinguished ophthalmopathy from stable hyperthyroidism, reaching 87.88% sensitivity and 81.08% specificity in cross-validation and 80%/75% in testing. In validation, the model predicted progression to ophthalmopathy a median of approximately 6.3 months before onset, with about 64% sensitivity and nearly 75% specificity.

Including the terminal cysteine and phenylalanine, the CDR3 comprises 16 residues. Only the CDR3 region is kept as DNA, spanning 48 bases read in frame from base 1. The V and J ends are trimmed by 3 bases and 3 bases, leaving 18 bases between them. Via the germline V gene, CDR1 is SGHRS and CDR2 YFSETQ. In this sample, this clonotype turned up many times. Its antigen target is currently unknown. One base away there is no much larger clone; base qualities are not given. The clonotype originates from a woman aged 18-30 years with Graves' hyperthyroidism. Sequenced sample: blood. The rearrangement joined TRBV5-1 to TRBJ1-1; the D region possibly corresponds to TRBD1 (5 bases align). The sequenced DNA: TGCGCCAGCAGCTCCGGCTGGGGAACGGGGGACACTGAAGCTTTCTTT. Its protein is CASSSGWGTGDTEAFF.